The entry below gives a single T cell receptor beta chain sequence along with its context. Its target is unknown. Germline values: CDR1 SGHRS, CDR2 YFSETQ. V lost 2 bases and J 5 bases, leaving 10 bases between the germline ends. The CDR3 is 13 amino acids. This sample is part of a study of cytomegalovirus exposure and HLA in healthy donors. Study as a whole: It was reported in a later analysis that the same platform had been used for the 90 to 150 validation repertoires as for the 666 first-cohort repertoires. Study outcomes and limitations: Reportedly, cytomegalovirus status was diagnosed with high sensitivity and specificity. TCR sequences were mostly rare, though some public TCRs occurred in many donors.

Produced via immunoSEQ multiplex PCR; TCRdb's table is partial and in-frame only. Among roughly 120,000 clones, 89% were seen once, and the ten largest hold around 3.5%. The clonotype was recovered from a man aged 25-40 years in good health and CMV-seronegative. Material: PBMCs. This chain uses TRBV5-1 with TRBJ2-5; D gene ambiguous. The CDR3 DNA follows: TGCGCCAGCAGCTTACTGGTTTCGGAGACCCAGTACTTC. Amino acids: CASSLLVSETQYF.